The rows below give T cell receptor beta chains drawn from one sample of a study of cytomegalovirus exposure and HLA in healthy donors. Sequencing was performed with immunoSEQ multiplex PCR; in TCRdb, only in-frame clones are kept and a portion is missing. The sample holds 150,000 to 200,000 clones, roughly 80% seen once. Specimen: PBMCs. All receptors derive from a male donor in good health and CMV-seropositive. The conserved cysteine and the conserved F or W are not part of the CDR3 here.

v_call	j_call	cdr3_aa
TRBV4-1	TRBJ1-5	ASSQRNSLNQPQH
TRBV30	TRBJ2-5	AWSVLAGGRETQY
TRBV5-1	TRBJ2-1	ASSYGQGSYNEQF
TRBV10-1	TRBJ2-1	ASSGGTIYNEQL
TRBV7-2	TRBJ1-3	ASSLVLGNTIY
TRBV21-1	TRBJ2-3	ASSKGGPPAPCTDTQY
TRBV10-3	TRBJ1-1	AISEQDFEAF
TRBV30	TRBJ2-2	AWSARTGFGELF
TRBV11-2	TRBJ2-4	ASSRTAGGNKNSQY
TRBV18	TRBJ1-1	ASSPSGGRTEAF
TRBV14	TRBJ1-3	ASSQDWESSGNTIY
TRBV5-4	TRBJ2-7	ASSLGLNEQY
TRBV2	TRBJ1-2	GVGTGVNYGYT
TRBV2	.	ASSGGARSYEQY
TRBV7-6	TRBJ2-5	ARALDRLGWIKGEETQY
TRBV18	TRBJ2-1	ASSPDSGSPYNEQF
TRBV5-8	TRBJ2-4	ASSLARDRGRGDIQY
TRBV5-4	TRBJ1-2	ASSFRTGDYYGYT
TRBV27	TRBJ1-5	ASSLPGQPQH
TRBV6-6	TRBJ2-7	ASSYSDRYEQY
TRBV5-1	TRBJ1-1	ASSLRGYTEAF
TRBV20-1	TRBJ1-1	SAIQNTEAF
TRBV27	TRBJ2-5	ASSLRGAETQY
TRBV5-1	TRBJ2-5	ASSEGQGGKTQY
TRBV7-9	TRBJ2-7	ASSLGAIYEQY
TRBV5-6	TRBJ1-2	ASSLPGGPHGYT
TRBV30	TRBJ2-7	ASHPGGYEQY
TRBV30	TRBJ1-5	AWSVESRAFQPQH
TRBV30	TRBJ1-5	AWRGRGNQPQH
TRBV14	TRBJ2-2	ASSQARLGAGELF
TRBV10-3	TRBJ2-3	AISEGRGGTDTQY
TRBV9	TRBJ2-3	ASSLSLLESDTQY
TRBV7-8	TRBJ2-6	ASSLETGLSGANVLT
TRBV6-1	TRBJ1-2	ASSGRGNYGYT
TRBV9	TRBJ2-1	ASSVAVSGGVNEQF
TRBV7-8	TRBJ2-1	ASSLLAGGSSYNEQF
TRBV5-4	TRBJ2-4	ASSSGQGKNSQY
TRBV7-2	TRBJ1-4	ASSLVKNEKLF
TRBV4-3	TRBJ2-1	ASSPSWGGAFEQF
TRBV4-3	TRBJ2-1	ASSQDLEAGSANEQF
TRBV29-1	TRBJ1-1	SVQEWNTEAF
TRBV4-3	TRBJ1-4	ASSQSGSTNEKLF
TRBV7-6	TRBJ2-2	ASSSRRGSNTGELF
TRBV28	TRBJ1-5	ASGVGGGGVPQH
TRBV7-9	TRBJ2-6	ASSRDSLAGANVLT
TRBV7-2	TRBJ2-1	AGGTGFMNEQF
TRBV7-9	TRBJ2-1	ASRPNLLGTGANEQF
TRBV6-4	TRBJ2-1	ASSDASGGYNEQF
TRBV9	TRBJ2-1	ASSAGARAGVKSNEQF